The sequence of this TCR beta chain was determined in a study of cytomegalovirus exposure and HLA in healthy donors. Study-level background: Ancestry clustering placed around four fifths of 350 to 500 genotyped donors in the Caucasian-associated cluster. Study results and limitations: In all likelihood, a cluster of highly shared sequence variants was a sequencing artifact.

Healthy bone marrow donors supplied every sample. The PCR was carried out with 60 Vbeta primers and 13 Jbeta primers. The assay was immunoSEQ multiplex PCR, and TCRdb's table has in-frame clones only and misses some. The sample yields approximately 290,000 clones, 80% seen once. There are a few counts of this clone. Its antigen is still unknown. This CDR3 region has 16 residues. V was trimmed by 4 bases and J by 2 bases, leaving 18 bases between them. The germline V gene has CDR1 KGHSH and CDR2 LQKENI. This chain joins TRBV18 and TRBJ2-7; D perhaps matches TRBD2 (6 bases). Material: PBMCs. The receptor comes from a girl aged 2 to 9 in good health and CMV-seronegative. CDR3 loop: CASSQSMGLTTYEQYF. The CDR3 coding sequence is TGTGCCAGCTCACAATCTATGGGACTCACTACCTACGAGCAGTACTTC.